This T cell receptor (beta chain) was identified in a study of blood T cell repertoires in COVID-19. Looking at the study overall: There were acute and convalescent COVID-19 samples, and they came from the United States, Italy and Spain. Sample material is recorded as cDNA or gDNA derived from T cells, B-cell-depleted T cells, or PBMCs.

V lost 4 bases and J lost 8, with 17 bases in between. CDR1 is MDHEN, CDR2 SYDVKM, per germline. The CDR3 totals 14 residues. Assay: immunoSEQ multiplex PCR; the TCRdb copy retains only in-frame clones and omits some. The repertoire holds roughly 240,000 clones, with around four fifths as singletons. Participant age was roughly 18 to 100 years, and participants resided in 25 or so US areas. Exposed enrollees encountered a COVID-19 case at some point within 2 weeks before study entry. Material for sequencing was PBMCs or T cells enriched from blood (not recorded which). This rearrangement joins TRBV28 to TRBJ1-2; D not resolved. The sequence was obtained from a woman aged 35 to 49 who had been exposed to COVID-19. CDR3 bases: TGTGCCAGCAGTTCAGGAACCTCCCGTGGGGGCTACACCTTC. Translation: CASSSGTSRGGYTF.